This T cell receptor beta chain was sequenced in a study of T cells in Graves' hyperthyroidism and ophthalmopathy. Study-wide results and caveats: Blood also held most thyroid clonotypes expanded beyond 0.001. The model forecast ophthalmopathy, anticipating it by a median around 6.5 months before onset.

In its sample, this clonotype was seen once. Its specificity is not known. TCR beta CDR3 sequences were amplified from RNA transcripts. The HTBI primer set drove a first-round RT-PCR of the TCR CDR3. Via MiXCR, TCRdb re-called the multiplex PCR reads, giving one row per CDR3 protein. The profile shows approximately 560,000 distinct CDR3 sequences, 15% to 19% of them singletons. Pregnant or lactating patients were excluded, as were those with uncontrolled infection or other autoimmune disease. Thyroid ultrasound, orbital computed tomography, clinical symptoms, and serum thyroxine and TRAb underpinned diagnoses. V shed 7 bases and J 0 bases; nucleotides not matched to a gene: 4. CDR3 length equals 14 residues. CDR1 and CDR2 from the germline V gene are MNHNS and SASEGT.

Sequenced material: blood. The rearrangement joins TRBV6-1 to TRBJ2-3, with 7 bases matching TRBD1. This receptor was identified in a woman aged 25 to 39 with Graves' hyperthyroidism. The CDR3 DNA is TGTGCCAGCAAATGGACAGGTAGCACAGATACGCAGTATTTT. This encodes CASKWTGSTDTQYF.